What follows are 11 T cell receptor beta chains derived from one specimen sequenced in a study of identical twins. MiXCR, applied by TCRdb to the 5' RACE reads, yields one record per CDR3 protein. Among more than 200,000 distinct CDR3 sequences listed, around 10% were seen once. The sample consisted of memory (CD45RO+) T cells sorted from blood. These TCRs come from a woman aged 18-35 years in good health.

Comments on this clonotype: The junction departs from the called germline gene at one end, perhaps through a read error. V gene TRBV11-2 combines with J gene TRBJ1-2; weak D call: TRBD1 (5 bases). The CDR3 totals 13 residues. Germline lookup yields CDR1 SGHAT and CDR2 FQNNGV. CDR3 DNA: TGTGCCAGCAGCTACCAGGGTCTCTATGCCTACACCTTC. Translation gives CASSYQGLYAYTF.

This clonotype was observed a few times. The genes are TRBV11-2 and TRBJ1-4; no firm D call. Trimming cost V 5 bases and J 6 bases, with 16 bases left between them. Germline assignment: CDR1 SGHAT and CDR2 FQNNGV. The CDR3 is made up of 15 amino acids. The DNA of the CDR3 is TGTGCCAGCAGCCATCTCGGTGGTATGGATGAAAAACTGTTTTTT. Protein sequence: CASSHLGGMDEKLFF.

This clonotype has a handful of counts. The chain is built from TRBV20-1 and TRBJ2-7, with 8 positions matching TRBD1. Trimming took 5 bases from V and 5 from J; bases not matched to a gene: 5. Germline V gene data show CDR1 as DFQATT and CDR2 as SNEGSKA (reference sequence). This CDR3 spans 12 amino acids. CDR3 coding DNA: TGCAGTGCTTGGACAGGGCACGACGAGCAGTACTTC. Translating gives CSAWTGHDEQYF.

V and J are TRBV20-1 and TRBJ1-1, with D possibly matching TRBD1 (5 bases). In germline, CDR1 is DFQATT, CDR2 SNEGSKA (reference sequence). V was trimmed by 3 bases and J by 3 bases, leaving 8 bases between them. This CDR3 is built from 12 residues. DNA of the CDR3: TGCAGTGCTAGTCCGGGGGACACTGAAGCTTTCTTT. Protein product: CSASPGDTEAFF.

This clonotype turned up a few times. The chain uses TRBV6-5 and TRBJ2-1; D is unresolved. In germline, CDR1 is MNHEY, CDR2 SVGAGI. V lost 11 bases to trimming and J lost 7 bases, with 12 bases between them. CDR3 length: 11 amino acids. The CDR3 sequence: CASTFRNEQFF. For the CDR3, the DNA is TGTGCCTCGACCTTTAGGAATGAGCAGTTCTTC.

This clonotype has just a few counts. The chain couples TRBV5-1 to TRBJ2-5; the D is unclear. V was shortened by 1 base and J by 4 bases, with 8 bases between the two germline ends. Germline CDR1 is SGHRS and CDR2 is YFSETQ. The CDR3 loop spans 13 amino acids. CDR3 sequence (DNA): TGCGCCAGCAGCTTGATTGGGCGAGAGACCCAGTACTTC. Translating gives CASSLIGRETQYF.

This clonotype was counted a few times. V is TRBV20-1 and J is TRBJ1-3, with D maybe TRBD1 (5 bases). Looked up from germline, CDR1 is DFQATT and CDR2 is SNEGSKA (reference sequence). The CDR3 sequence is 15 residues long. The V end lost 7 bases, the J end lost 4 bases, and 20 bases lay between the germline ends. CDR3 sequence reads: CSVHGGGAGGNTIYF. As DNA, the CDR3 is TGCAGTGTCCACGGGGGAGGGGCAGGGGGAAACACCATATATTTT.

The chain recombines TRBV12-3 or TRBV12-4 with TRBJ1-2, with 7 bases that match TRBD1. The V and J ends lost 0 bases and 7 bases, in that order; junction bases with no gene match: 5. This CDR3 is 14 amino acids long. The CDR3 reads CASSLARGGSGYTF. In DNA, the CDR3 is TGTGCCAGCAGTTTAGCGCGAGGGGGCTCTGGCTACACCTTC.

This clonotype has just a few counts. J is TRBJ2-5 and V is TRBV21-1; TRBD1 reflects the table's D call only, with no check against the DNA. TRBV21-1 is a pseudogene. This CDR3 is 17 amino acids long. CDR3 protein: CASSKGSRTKNQETQYF. The CDR3, as DNA: TGTGCCAGCAGCAAAGGGTCTCGGACAAAGAACCAAGAGACCCAGTACTTC.

This clonotype has a count of ten or more. The CDR3 bases are TGCAGTGCGCCGCTAGGGACAGGGGGTGGTGGCTACACCTTC. This gives the protein CSAPLGTGGGGYTF. The chain recombines TRBV20-1 with TRBJ1-2, with 11 bases aligning to TRBD1. J lost 7 bases, V lost 6 bases, and 10 bases had no gene match. Germline CDR1 DFQATT, CDR2 SNEGSKA (reference sequence). CDR3 length: 14 amino acids.

This clonotype has at least ten counts. This sequence joins TRBV9 and TRBJ1-2; D might be TRBD1 (6 bases). The CDR3 runs to 14 residues. Trimming pared 4 bases from V and 5 bases from J, leaving 15 bases between. Germline values: CDR1 SGDLS, CDR2 YYNGEE. Here the CDR3 reads CASSPPQGRYGYTF. The CDR3 nucleotides are TGTGCCAGCAGCCCCCCCCAGGGGAGATATGGCTACACCTTC.